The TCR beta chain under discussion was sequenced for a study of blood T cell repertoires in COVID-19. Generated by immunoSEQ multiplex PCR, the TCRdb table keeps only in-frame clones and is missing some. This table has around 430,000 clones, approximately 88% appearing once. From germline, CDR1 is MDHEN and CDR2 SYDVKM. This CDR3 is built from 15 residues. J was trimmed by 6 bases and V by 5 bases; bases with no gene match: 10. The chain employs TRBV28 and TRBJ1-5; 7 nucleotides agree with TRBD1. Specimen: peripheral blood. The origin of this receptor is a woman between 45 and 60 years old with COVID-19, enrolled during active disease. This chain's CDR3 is CASSHRTGVSQPQHF. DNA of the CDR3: TGTGCCAGCAGTCACCGGACAGGAGTTTCTCAGCCCCAGCATTTT.